Each of the 15 T cell receptor beta chains below was sequenced from the same sample in a study of blood T cell repertoires in COVID-19 (dated by TCRdb to 2018 to 2021). Library preparation employed the immunoSEQ multiplex PCR assay. TCRdb re-hosts the immuneACCESS table, in-frame sequences only. Its copies lack some clones; in the studies checked, an unresolved V gene accounts for under half of them, and the cause for the rest is not known. The sample table contains around 310,000 clones; only one count was recorded for roughly 89% of them. Under 1.1% of the sample rests with the top ten. The sequenced material came from peripheral blood. The receptors were gathered from a woman aged 40 to 49 with COVID-19, enrolled during active disease.

The genes are TRBV9 and TRBJ1-3; 10 bases line up with TRBD1. The CDR3 is 16 residues long. V gave up 4 bases and J gave up 0 bases; unmatched junction bases: 4. Germline CDR1 SGDLS, CDR2 YYNGEE. CDR3 loop: CASSPGQGPSGNTIYF. CDR3 sequence (DNA): TGTGCCAGCAGCCCGGGACAGGGGCCCTCTGGAAACACCATATATTTT.

This clone was observed a few times. This chain links TRBV18 with TRBJ1-5; D may be TRBD1 (5 bases). The CDR3 is 15 amino acids. The V end lost 5 bases, the J end lost 2 bases, and 13 bases lay between the germline ends. The germline gives CDR1 KGHSH, CDR2 LQKENI. CDR3 sequence (DNA): TGTGCCAGCTCAGCGCAGGGTTGGGGCAATCAGCCCCAGCATTTT. Translation: CASSAQGWGNQPQHF.

The V call is TRBV6-6, the J call TRBJ2-4; D perhaps matches TRBD2 (6 bases). V lost 6 bases and J lost 7, with 16 bases in between. The CDR3 is 14 amino acids. The germline gives CDR1 MNHNY, CDR2 SVGAGI (reference sequence). The CDR3 coding sequence is TGTGCCAGCAGCCCCGGAGGGGACTGGAACATTCAGTACTTC. This encodes CASSPGGDWNIQYF.

The chain joins TRBV5-1 to TRBJ2-7; 9 positions agree with TRBD1. After removal of 0 bases from V and 7 bases from J, the junction contained 2 bases not matched to a gene. CDR1 and CDR2 (germline): SGHRS, YFSETQ. The CDR3 is made up of 13 amino acids. CDR3: CASSLGDRVEQYF. CDR3 in DNA: TGCGCCAGCAGCTTGGGGGACAGGGTAGAGCAGTACTTC. Variable domain in full (rest from reference TRBV5-1 and TRBJ2-7): KAGVTQTPRYLIKTRGQQVTLSCSPISGHRSVSWYQQTPGQGLQFLFEYFSETQRNKGNFPGRFSGRQFSNSRSEMNVSTLELGDSALYLCASSLGDRVEQYFGPGTRLTVT.

This CDR3 reads CASNSPTGGGTEAFF. The CDR3 nucleotides read TGTGCCAGCAACTCCCCAACAGGGGGTGGCACTGAAGCTTTCTTT. The chain carries TRBV28 and TRBJ1-1, with 8 bases fitting TRBD1. Germline CDR1 and CDR2: MDHEN and SYDVKM. V trimming: 7 bases; J trimming: 4 bases; junction bases outside the gene matches: 11. The CDR3 is 15 amino acids.

This chain connects TRBV30 to TRBJ2-5, with D possibly matching TRBD2 (6 bases). Germline CDR1 is GTSNPN and CDR2 is SVGIG (reference sequence). The CDR3 sequence is 13 residues long. V lost 4 bases, J lost 5 bases, and 14 bases lay in between. DNA of the CDR3: TGTGCCTGGACGGGGGTTAGGGGCGAGACCCAGTACTTC. Its translation is CAWTGVRGETQYF.

This rearrangement joins TRBV11-3 to TRBJ2-6; 7 bases are a match to TRBD1. Germline V CDR1 and CDR2: SGHNT, YENEEA. The V segment lost 5 bases and the J segment 0 bases; nucleotides outside the gene matches: 7. CDR3 length equals 17 residues. The CDR3 coding sequence is TGTGCCAGCAGCCCTGGACAGGTTTACTCTGGGGCCAACGTCCTGACTTTC. It yields the protein CASSPGQVYSGANVLTF.

This chain links TRBV3-1 (or the pseudogene TRBV3-2) with TRBJ1-2; D possibly corresponds to TRBD1 (6 bases). Germline V gene lookup returns CDR1 LGHDT and CDR2 YNNKEL (reference sequence). The CDR3 has 14 residues. With 5 bases removed from V and 7 bases from J, the gap between germline ends came to 17 bases. The CDR3: CASSATTTGSGYTF. DNA for the CDR3: TGTGCCAGCAGCGCAACAACTACAGGGAGTGGCTACACCTTC.

J is TRBJ2-7 and V is TRBV28; 9 positions match TRBD1. The V segment lost 7 bases and the J segment 8 bases; nucleotides outside the gene matches: 12. Germline V lookup: CDR1 MDHEN, CDR2 SYDVKM. This CDR3 spans 14 amino acids. The CDR3 DNA reads TGTGCCAGCATTCCCCCGGGACAGGGAGTGAAGCAGTACTTC. It encodes CASIPPGQGVKQYF.

The chain combines TRBV12-3 or TRBV12-4 with TRBJ2-5; maybe TRBD1 (5 bases). CDR3 length equals 13 residues. The V and J ends lost 7 bases and 1 base respectively, with 10 bases between them. The CDR3, as DNA: TGTGCCAGCACTCAAGACAGCCAAGAGACCCAGTACTTC. Its protein is CASTQDSQETQYF.

The chain recombines TRBV30 with TRBJ2-1; D is undetermined. Trimming stripped 6 bases from V and 2 bases from J, with 8 bases between. Germline CDR1 and CDR2: GTSNPN and SVGIG (reference sequence). The CDR3 is 12 residues long. In DNA, the CDR3 is TGTGCCTGTCAGCGCCCCTACAATGAGCAGTTCTTC. The encoded protein is CACQRPYNEQFF.

As for this clone: Relative to the germline gene, one junction end is altered; a read error may explain this. This chain connects TRBV19 to TRBJ1-1; 7 bases are a match to TRBD1. The CDR3 has 12 residues. Germline V lookup: CDR1 LNHDA, CDR2 SQIVND (reference sequence). CDR3 sequence: CASSIPQGSSVF. DNA for the CDR3: TGTGCCAGTAGTATACCACAGGGGAGTTCGGTCTTT.

This sequence joins TRBV5-1 and TRBJ2-5; TRBD2 aligns across 9 bases. The junction had 10 bases not matched to a gene; V was cut back by 0 bases and J by 4 bases. Germline CDR1 SGHRS, CDR2 YFSETQ. The CDR3 has 17 residues. The CDR3 DNA is TGCGCCAGCAGCTTGGCTGGAAGTAGCGGGGGATTAGAGACCCAGTACTTC. Protein sequence: CASSLAGSSGGLETQYF.

V usage is TRBV2 and J usage is TRBJ1-2; TRBD1 matches at 7 bases. Germline-derived CDR1 and CDR2 are SNHLY and FYNNEI. This CDR3 has 19 amino acids. Germline trimming cut 7 bases from V and 0 bases from J; bases unmatched to any gene: 20. The CDR3 sequence: CASTPSPTRGLIANYGYTF. CDR3 sequence (DNA): TGTGCCAGCACTCCTTCCCCCACTAGGGGGCTTATAGCTAACTATGGCTACACCTTC.

As to this clone: The junction differs from germline at one of its ends, possibly a read error. The chain joins TRBV7-7 to TRBJ2-1; 7 positions agree with TRBD1. This CDR3 has 14 residues. The germline gives CDR1 SSHAT, CDR2 FNYEAQ (reference sequence). CDR3 coding DNA: TGTGCTAGCAGCTCCCGGACAGGTGACAATGAGCAGTTCTTC. Amino acids: CASSSRTGDNEQFF.